This TCR beta chain is drawn from a study of HIV-infected patients and healthy controls. CDR1 LGHNA and CDR2 YNFKEQ come from the germline V gene. J was trimmed by 6 bases and V by 4 bases; bases with no gene match: 7. This CDR3 region has 16 residues. The sample holds many counts of this clonotype. Its antigen is not known. Findings of the study overall: HIV-infected patients and controls differed significantly in mean usage of eight alpha and eight beta V genes. The authors saw processing only sixteen HIV-infected individuals as a major limitation on generality.

cDNA was made from around 0.45 ug RNA using alpha and beta constant primers. Using multiplexing indices, alpha and beta chain libraries were generated apart by chain-specific third strand synthesis. TCRdb redid the calling of the 5' RACE reads with MiXCR, one entry per CDR3 protein. The table lists around 11,000 distinct CDR3 sequences, 10% of them singletons, with over 15% in the top ten. The repertoire came from unfractionated whole blood and reflected all unsorted peripheral T cells. RNA came from around 2.3 ml of peripheral blood. Sequencing was performed on blood, taken before antiretroviral therapy. This sequence originates from an adult with HIV infection. The gene calls are TRBV4-2 and TRBJ2-2; TRBD2 agrees at 11 bases. CDR3 nucleotides: TGTGCCAGCAGCCTATTTAGCGGGAGGGCCCCCGGGGAGCTGTTTTTT. It is translated as CASSLFSGRAPGELFF.